This TCR beta chain was sequenced for a study of T-cell memory formation after mild COVID-19. Broader study findings: Memory from before infection featured some responding clones, which suggests cross-reactive memory joined.

This clonotype showed up just a few times. The antigen is unknown. MiXCR, applied by TCRdb to the 5' RACE reads, yields one record per CDR3 protein. The sample records about 470,000 distinct CDR3 sequences, approximately 25% being singletons. The germline V and J ends were trimmed by 4 bases and 5 bases, with 20 bases remaining between them. Germline CDR1 is SNHLY and CDR2 is FYNNEI. This CDR3 is built from 16 residues. Sequencing was carried out using PBMCs or a T cell subset sorted from them (not recorded which). The sequence was obtained from an adult woman who had mild COVID-19 (a few samples of this study predate the infection). Cell type and time point are not known. The V call is TRBV2, the J call TRBJ2-5; D is perhaps TRBD1 or TRBD2 (6 bases each). In nucleotides, the CDR3 is TGTGCCAGCAGTGGCACAACCAATAGGAGGGGGGAGACCCAGTACTTC. This encodes CASSGTTNRRGETQYF.